Below, 23 T cell receptor beta chains from the same sample are listed, as sequenced in a study of blood T cell repertoires in COVID-19 (dated by TCRdb to 2019 to 2021). Preparation of the library involved the immunoSEQ multiplex PCR assay. Imported from immuneACCESS, the table was reduced by TCRdb to in-frame sequences with V and J called. These copies leave out some clones; in studies compared against another copy, an unresolved V gene accounts for under half, and the cause of the remainder is not known. Present in this sample are around 290,000 clones, 88% of which were seen just once. The ten largest clonotypes hold 1% of the sample. Input material: PBMCs or T cells enriched from blood (not recorded which). The receptors originated from a woman younger than 45 who had recovered from COVID-19.

This chain's CDR3 is CASSVASGTDTQYF. The CDR3 bases are TGTGCCAGCAGCGTAGCTTCCGGGACAGATACGCAGTATTTT. The gene calls are TRBV9 and TRBJ2-3; D call uncertain. Trimming stripped 0 bases from V and 3 bases from J, with 8 bases between. Germline V lookup: CDR1 SGDLS, CDR2 YYNGEE. The CDR3 length is 14 residues. Filled out from reference TRBV9 and TRBJ2-3, the complete variable domain reads DSGVTQTPKHLITATGQRVTLRCSPRSGDLSVYWYQQSLDQGLQFLIQYYNGEERAKGNILERFSAQQFPDLHSELNLSSLELGDSALYFCASSVASGTDTQYFGPGTRLTVL.

V gene TRBV5-1 combines with J gene TRBJ1-4; D is unclear. Per germline, CDR1 SGHRS and CDR2 YFSETQ. The ends were cut back, 3 bases at V and 8 bases at J, with 17 bases in the middle. The CDR3 covers 15 residues. Here the CDR3 reads CASSSSTLLREKLFF. CDR3 bases: TGCGCCAGCAGCTCCTCGACATTACTCCGGGAAAAACTGTTTTTT.

The CDR3 bases are TGTGCCAGCAGCTTAGTCCAGGACAGGGGGCGAATTAGGTCTGGAAACACCATATATTTT. This codes for CASSLVQDRGRIRSGNTIYF. The chain recombines TRBV7-8 with TRBJ1-3; 11 bases align to TRBD1. This CDR3 is built from 20 residues. CDR1 is SGHVS and CDR2 is FQNEAQ in the germline V gene. The junction had 12 bases not matched to a gene; V was cut back by 1 base and J by 1 base.

The chain couples TRBV6-1 to TRBJ1-2; 7 bases match TRBD1. With V trimmed by 3 bases and J by 5 bases, 3 bases remained unmatched. Germline V lookup: CDR1 MNHNS, CDR2 SASEGT. The CDR3 sequence is 13 residues long. CDR3 sequence: CASSEGQPYGYTF. In DNA form, the CDR3 reads TGTGCCAGCAGTGAGGGACAGCCGTATGGCTACACCTTC.

This sequence joins TRBV23-1 and TRBJ1-1, with 9 bases identical to TRBD1. TRBV23-1 is an open reading frame whose function is uncertain. The V gene end was trimmed by 1 base and the J gene end by 0 bases; junction bases not matched to a gene: 18. The CDR3 is made up of 21 amino acids. The CDR3 is CASSQYSRTGVSLPMNTEAFF. The CDR3 DNA is TGCGCCAGCAGTCAATATTCTCGGACAGGGGTCTCCCTCCCCATGAACACTGAAGCTTTCTTT.

The J gene is TRBJ2-7, the V gene TRBV2, with 7 bases fitting TRBD1. The germline gives CDR1 SNHLY, CDR2 FYNNEI. This CDR3 has 13 amino acids. The J segment lost 2 bases and the V segment lost 7 bases, leaving 5 bases of the junction unmatched. The CDR3 loop is CASKQGETYEQYF. In DNA, the CDR3 is TGTGCCAGCAAGCAGGGGGAGACCTACGAGCAGTACTTC.

CDR3 sequence reads: CASRAGTGDYGYTF. The CDR3 DNA reads as TGTGCCAGCAGAGCCGGGACAGGCGACTATGGCTACACCTTC. The chain links TRBV2 to TRBJ1-2, with 8 bases identical to TRBD1. V dropped 6 bases and J dropped 3; count of bases not matched to a gene: 6. The CDR3 runs 14 residues. Germline V CDR1 and CDR2: SNHLY, FYNNEI.

The chain couples TRBV9 to TRBJ2-2; 12 nucleotides align to TRBD2. V dropped 2 bases and J dropped 2; count of bases not matched to a gene: 4. Germline CDR1 SGDLS, CDR2 YYNGEE. This CDR3 is built from 17 residues. The CDR3 DNA reads as TGTGCCAGCAGCGTGCTAGCGGGGGGGAGTAACACCGGGGAGCTGTTTTTT. It yields the protein CASSVLAGGSNTGELFF.

This chain uses TRBV7-2 with TRBJ2-5; 10 bases align to TRBD1. Looked up from germline, CDR1 is SGHTA and CDR2 is FQGNSA. CDR3 length equals 16 residues. J lost 5 bases, V lost 2 bases, and 8 bases had no gene match. The CDR3 region is CASSLFGTGDSETQYF. Written as DNA, the CDR3 is TGTGCCAGCAGCTTATTCGGGACAGGGGATTCGGAGACCCAGTACTTC. The complete variable domain, with remaining parts taken from reference TRBV7-2 and TRBJ2-5, reads GAGVSQSPSNKVTEKGKDVELRCDPISGHTALYWYRQSLGQGLEFLIYFQGNSAPDKSGLPSDRFSAERTGGSVSTLTIQRTQQEDSAVYLCASSLFGTGDSETQYFGPGTRLLVL.

The gene calls are TRBV24-1 and TRBJ2-2; TRBD1 matches at 11 bases. Losses at the gene ends were 4 bases for V and 7 bases for J; bases not matched to a gene: 7. The CDR3 extends over 16 amino acids. From germline, CDR1 is KGHDR and CDR2 SFDVKD. CDR3 residues: CATSDFGQGASGELFF. In nucleotides, the CDR3 is TGTGCCACCAGTGACTTCGGACAGGGGGCGAGCGGGGAGCTGTTTTTT.

The chain combines TRBV5-1 with TRBJ1-1; unclear D gene. This CDR3 region has 14 residues. CDR1 is SGHRS and CDR2 is YFSETQ in the germline V gene. V was cut by 4 bases and J by 1 base, with 11 bases left in between. CDR3 residues: CASSLRVANTEAFF. The CDR3 bases are TGCGCCAGCAGCCTGCGGGTCGCGAACACTGAAGCTTTCTTT.

This clone occurred once. The V call is TRBV7-2, the J call TRBJ2-5; 9 bases line up with TRBD2. From germline, CDR1 is SGHTA and CDR2 FQGNSA. The CDR3 covers 14 residues. V lost 3 bases to trimming and J lost 5 bases; unmatched junction nucleotides: 4. The CDR3 loop reads CASSLGLASETQYF. In DNA, the CDR3 is TGTGCCAGCAGCTTGGGACTAGCAAGTGAGACCCAGTACTTC.

The chain employs TRBV5-4 and TRBJ2-1; TRBD2 might be the D (5 bases). Germline V gene data show CDR1 as SGHNT and CDR2 as YYREEE (reference sequence). V was shortened by 0 bases and J by 6 bases, with 16 bases between the two germline ends. This CDR3 is 16 amino acids long. The CDR3 nucleotides read TGTGCCAGCAGCTTGGCCCGGGGTAGGCTGGCCAATGAGCAGTTCTTC. It specifies CASSLARGRLANEQFF.

This chain joins TRBV29-1 and TRBJ1-1; D unresolved. This CDR3 has 12 amino acids. V was clipped by 4 bases and J by 5 bases, with 11 bases between them. CDR1 is SQVTM and CDR2 is ANQGSEA in the germline V gene. This CDR3 is CSVAGPRTEAFF. CDR3 in DNA: TGCAGCGTTGCCGGCCCTAGAACTGAAGCTTTCTTT.

The J gene is TRBJ2-1, the V gene TRBV6-4; 8 bases fit TRBD1. With 2 bases clipped from V and 5 bases from J, the junction kept 5 bases outside the gene matches. The germline V gene encodes CDR1 MRHNA and CDR2 SNTAGT. The CDR3 spans 15 residues. CDR3 in DNA: TGTGCCAGCAGTGACCTCAGGGGGCCCAACAATGAGCAGTTCTTC. This encodes CASSDLRGPNNEQFF.

The gene calls are TRBV27 and TRBJ2-5, with TRBD1 matching 10 bases. V gave up 4 bases and J gave up 4 bases; unmatched junction bases: 3. The CDR3 is made up of 14 amino acids. Germline assignment: CDR1 MNHEY and CDR2 SMNVEV (reference sequence). Written as DNA, the CDR3 is TGTGCCAGCAGTTCGCGGACAGGGGGAGAGACCCAGTACTTC. It translates to CASSSRTGGETQYF.

V gene TRBV6-2 or TRBV6-3 combines with J gene TRBJ2-5, with D hard to call. Germline V gene sequence: CDR1 MNHEY, CDR2 SVGEGT. The CDR3 runs 13 residues. V was clipped by 4 bases and J by 5 bases, with 11 bases between them. The CDR3 DNA sequence: TGTGCCAGCAGTTTAGATTACGGGGAGACCCAGTACTTC. It encodes CASSLDYGETQYF.

The rearrangement joins TRBV9 to TRBJ1-2; TRBD1 aligns across 8 bases. Germline CDR1 reads SGDLS; CDR2 reads YYNGEE. After removal of 4 bases from V and 3 bases from J, the junction contained 5 bases not matched to a gene. The CDR3 totals 14 residues. The CDR3 sequence: CASSPQTGDYGYTF. The CDR3 nucleotides read TGTGCCAGCAGCCCCCAGACAGGGGACTATGGCTACACCTTC.

This chain uses TRBV4-1 with TRBJ1-2; 8 bases are shared with TRBD1. The CDR3 length is 18 residues. CDR1 is MGHRA and CDR2 is YSYEKL in the germline V gene. V trimming: 0 bases; J trimming: 7 bases; junction bases outside the gene matches: 16. Here the CDR3 DNA reads TGCGCCAGCAGCCAAGAAGCCCGGACCTGGACAGGGCGGTCTGGCTACACCTTC. Translated: CASSQEARTWTGRSGYTF.

The DNA for the CDR3 is TGTGCCACCAGTGGTCAGGGTGCGACCTACAATGAGCAGTTCTTC. This codes for CATSGQGATYNEQFF. The chain has TRBV24-1 and TRBJ2-1, with a possible D match to TRBD1 (5 bases). In germline, CDR1 is KGHDR, CDR2 SFDVKD. Trimming took 5 bases from V and 2 from J, leaving 12 bases between them. CDR3 size: 15 residues.

This clone has a single count. The rearrangement uses TRBV10-1 and TRBJ2-3, with D possibly being TRBD2 (5 bases). V gave up 4 bases and J gave up 1 base, with 15 bases separating them. The CDR3 has 16 amino acids. In germline, CDR1 is WNHNN, CDR2 SYGVQD (reference sequence). CDR3 in DNA: TGCGCCAGCAGTGTGGCGGGCGACTTGGGCACAGATACGCAGTATTTT. This encodes CASSVAGDLGTDTQYF.

The chain recombines TRBV30 with TRBJ2-1, with 11 bases fitting TRBD2. Germline V CDR1 and CDR2: GTSNPN, SVGIG (reference sequence). Losses at the gene ends were 1 base for V and 1 base for J; bases not matched to a gene: 24. The CDR3 length is 23 residues. The CDR3 sequence: CAWSEYASDMTSGEGMSYNEQFF. The CDR3 nucleotides read TGTGCCTGGAGTGAGTACGCGTCCGATATGACTAGCGGGGAGGGGATGTCCTACAATGAGCAGTTCTTC.

V usage is TRBV28 and J usage is TRBJ2-7, with 7 positions matching TRBD1. The germline V gene encodes CDR1 MDHEN and CDR2 SYDVKM. The ends lost 5 bases at V and 3 bases at J; junction bases unmatched: 4. This CDR3 contains 13 residues. The CDR3 DNA follows: TGTGCCAGCAGTCCGGGACAGAGCTACGAGCAGTACTTC. It encodes CASSPGQSYEQYF. Drawing the rest from reference TRBV28 and TRBJ2-7, the complete variable domain is DVKVTQSSRYLVKRTGEKVFLECVQDMDHENMFWYRQDPGLGLRLIYFSYDVKMKEKGDIPEGYSVSREKKERFSLILESASTNQTSMYLCASSPGQSYEQYFGPGTRLTVT.